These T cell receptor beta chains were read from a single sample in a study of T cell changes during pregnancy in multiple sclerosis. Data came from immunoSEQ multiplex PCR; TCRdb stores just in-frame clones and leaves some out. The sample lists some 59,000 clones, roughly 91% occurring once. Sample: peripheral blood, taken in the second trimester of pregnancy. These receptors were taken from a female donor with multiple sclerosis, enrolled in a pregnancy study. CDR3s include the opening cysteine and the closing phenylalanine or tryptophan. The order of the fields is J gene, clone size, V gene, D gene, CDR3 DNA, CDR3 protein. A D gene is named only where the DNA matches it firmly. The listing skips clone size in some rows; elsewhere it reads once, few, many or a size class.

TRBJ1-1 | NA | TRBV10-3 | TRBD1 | TGTGCCATCACCCCGGGACAGGGGAAGTCCTCGGACACTGAAGCTTTCTTT | CAITPGQGKSSDTEAFF
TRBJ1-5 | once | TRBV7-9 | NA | TGTGCCAGCAGCTTAGCGGACAGTTATCAGCCCCAGCATTTT | CASSLADSYQPQHF
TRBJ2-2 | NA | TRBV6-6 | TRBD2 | TGTGCCAGCAGCCACCTAGCGGGGGCCGAGAATGAGCTGTTTTTT | CASSHLAGAENELFF
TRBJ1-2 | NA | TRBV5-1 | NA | TGCGCCAGCAGCTTAGGGGGGGAGAACTATGGCTACACCTTC | CASSLGGENYGYTF
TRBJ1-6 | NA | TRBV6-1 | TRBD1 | TGTGCCAGCAGCAGGGGGTCCTATAATTCACCCCTCCACTTT | CASSRGSYNSPLHF
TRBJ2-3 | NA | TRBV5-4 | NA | TGTGCCAGCAGATACCAATTAGGGGCCGGCACAGATACGCAGTATTTT | CASRYQLGAGTDTQYF
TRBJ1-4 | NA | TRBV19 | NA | TGTGCCGCAGGAACCGGGGGAACTAATGAAAAACTGTTTTTT | CAAGTGGTNEKLFF
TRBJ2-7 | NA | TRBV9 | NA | TGTGCCAGCAGCGTAGGACTGTCGGGCTACGAGCAGTACTTC | CASSVGLSGYEQYF
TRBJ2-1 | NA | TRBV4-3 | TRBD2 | TGCGCCAGCAGCCAAGATACTAGCGGGGCGGATGAGCAGTTCTTC | CASSQDTSGADEQFF
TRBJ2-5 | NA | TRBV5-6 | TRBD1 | TGTGCCAGCAGCCCCCACAGGGGTTGGGAGACCCAGTACTTC | CASSPHRGWETQYF
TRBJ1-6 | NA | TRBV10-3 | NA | TGTGCCATCAGTGGGACCTCGGGGAATTCACCCCTCCACTTT | CAISGTSGNSPLHF
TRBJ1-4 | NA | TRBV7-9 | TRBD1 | TGTGCCAGCAGCCCAACGGGGGAGACAGGGGGCGCAGAAAAACTGTTTTTT | CASSPTGETGGAEKLFF
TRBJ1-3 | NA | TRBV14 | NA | TGTGCCAGCAGCACAATAAACCCTGGAAACACCATATATTTT | CASSTINPGNTIYF
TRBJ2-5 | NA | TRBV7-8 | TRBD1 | TGTGCCAGCAGCTATCTACAGGGGGTCCAAGAGACCCAGTACTTC | CASSYLQGVQETQYF
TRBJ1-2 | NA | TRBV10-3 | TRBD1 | TGTGCCATCAGCCGAGCCGAGACAGGGACCTATGGCTACACCTTC | CAISRAETGTYGYTF
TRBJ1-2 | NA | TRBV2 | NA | TGTGCCAGCAGTGTCGGACAGTACTACTATGGCTACACCTTC | CASSVGQYYYGYTF